Below, 9 T cell receptor beta chains from the same sample are listed, as sequenced in a study of blood T cell repertoires in COVID-19. Sequencing was performed with immunoSEQ multiplex PCR; in TCRdb, only in-frame clones are kept and a portion is missing. The sample records about 110,000 clones, 75% to 90% being singletons. Sequencing was done on a sample of peripheral blood. These receptors all stem from a woman aged 80 or over with acute or convalescent COVID-19.

The chain has TRBV30 and TRBJ2-7, with unresolved D. Trimming took 1 base from V and 2 from J, leaving 9 bases between them. This CDR3 spans 13 amino acids. Per germline, CDR1 GTSNPN and CDR2 SVGIG (reference sequence). The CDR3 bases are TGTGCCTGGAGTGCACAGTTAACCTACGAGCAGTACTTC. Its translation is CAWSAQLTYEQYF.

This chain joins TRBV3-1 (or the pseudogene TRBV3-2) and TRBJ1-5; no definite D call. The length of the CDR3 is 12 residues. The germline V and J ends were trimmed by 3 bases and 9 bases, with 9 bases remaining between them. The germline V gene encodes CDR1 LGHDT and CDR2 YNNKEL (reference sequence). CDR3 bases: TGTGCCAGCAGCCAGGCCGGCGGGCCCCAGCATTTT. Translation: CASSQAGGPQHF.

This chain uses TRBV7-6 with TRBJ2-2; possible D gene TRBD2, 7 bases. The CDR3 sequence is 17 residues long. Trimming pared 6 bases from V and 4 bases from J, leaving 21 bases between. Germline V gene data show CDR1 as SGHVS and CDR2 as FNYEAQ. The CDR3 nucleotides read TGTGCCAGCAGGAAAGGGGGGCTAGCGGTGATCACCGGGGAGCTGTTTTTT. Translation: CASRKGGLAVITGELFF.

V gene TRBV2 combines with J gene TRBJ1-2; 8 nucleotides align to TRBD1. Germline CDR1 reads SNHLY; CDR2 reads FYNNEI. V lost 5 bases, J lost 7 bases, and 3 bases stayed unmatched. The CDR3 sequence is 12 residues long. CDR3 loop: CASSLTGAGYTF. The DNA of the CDR3 is TGTGCCAGCAGTCTGACAGGGGCTGGCTACACCTTC.

The chain combines TRBV5-1 with TRBJ1-2, with 11 bases lining up with TRBD1. J was trimmed by 2 bases and V by 0 bases; bases with no gene match: 3. The CDR3 covers 16 residues. From germline, CDR1 is SGHRS and CDR2 YFSETQ. The CDR3 is CASSLVDRGLNYGYTF. The CDR3 nucleotides read TGCGCCAGCAGCTTGGTGGACAGGGGGCTAAACTATGGCTACACCTTC.

The genes are TRBV10-2 and TRBJ1-4, with TRBD1 as a possible D gene (5 bases). CDR1 and CDR2 (germline): WSHSY, SAAADI. V was trimmed by 3 bases and J by 6 bases, leaving 11 bases between them. The CDR3 runs to 14 residues. CDR3 residues: CASSDGREHEKLFF. CDR3 in DNA: TGCGCCAGCAGTGACGGCAGGGAACATGAAAAACTGTTTTTT.

The chain carries TRBV7-9 and TRBJ1-3; 7 positions agree with TRBD1. With V trimmed by 3 bases and J by 4 bases, 6 bases remained unmatched. Germline CDR1 SEHNR, CDR2 FQNEAQ (reference sequence). CDR3 size: 15 residues. This CDR3 reads CASSFDRVEGNTIYF. CDR3 sequence (DNA): TGTGCCAGCAGCTTCGACAGGGTCGAAGGAAACACCATATATTTT.

Here the CDR3 DNA reads TGTGCCAGCAGTGGCAAACTGGGACTTTACTATAATTCACCCCTCCACTTT. Its translation: CASSGKLGLYYNSPLHF. The chain employs TRBV25-1 and TRBJ1-6, with a tentative D call TRBD1 (5 bases). CDR1 is MGHDK, CDR2 SYGVNS, per germline. Trimming removed 4 bases at V and 3 bases at J, with 16 bases between. CDR3 size: 17 residues.

The chain has TRBV30 and TRBJ1-2; 8 nucleotides align to TRBD1. V shed 5 bases and J 10 bases; nucleotides not matched to a gene: 6. This CDR3 is 11 amino acids long. Germline loops: CDR1 GTSNPN, CDR2 SVGIG (reference sequence). CDR3 protein: CAWWQGADYTF. Written as DNA, the CDR3 is TGTGCCTGGTGGCAGGGGGCGGACTACACCTTC.